Following are 7 T cell receptor beta chains from one sample sequenced in a study of regulatory T cells in long-lasting Graves disease. Researchers made TCR beta libraries by using iRepertoire HTBI primers and running Arm-PCR on CDR3 regions. One entry per CDR3 protein results from TCRdb running MiXCR on the multiplex PCR reads. The table records roughly 450,000 distinct CDR3 sequences, under 25% of them present only once. This sample's time point: persistent/refractory GD, antithyroid drugs over 5 years with positive TRAb. Isolated PBMC RNA provided the starting material for the TCR library. The specimen was peripheral blood mononuclear cells (PBMCs), collected when the disease was refractory, from a patient treated with antithyroid drugs. These TCRs come from a female donor with Graves disease.

In its sample, this clonotype was seen once. The J gene is TRBJ1-2, the V gene TRBV20-1; D is uncertain. This CDR3 is built from 11 residues. V lost 7 bases and J 6 bases, leaving 12 bases between the germline ends. The germline V gene has CDR1 DFQATT and CDR2 SNEGSKA (reference sequence). The DNA for the CDR3 is TGCAGTGTCGGCAGCGTAAATGGCTACACCTTC. It is translated as CSVGSVNGYTF.

This clonotype has a count of ten or more. The rearrangement uses TRBV20-1 and TRBJ2-5; tentatively, D is TRBD1 (6 bases). Germline assignment: CDR1 DFQATT and CDR2 SNEGSKA (reference sequence). Trimming took off 8 bases at V and 1 base at J, with 8 bases between the two ends. This CDR3 has 11 amino acids. The CDR3: CSTGLQETQYF. The CDR3 region has the DNA TGCAGTACAGGGCTCCAAGAGACCCAGTACTTC.

The CDR3 region is CSASGAAGMLSYEQYF. The CDR3 DNA is TGCAGTGCTAGCGGTGCCGCGGGAATGCTCTCCTACGAGCAGTACTTC. The chain has TRBV20-1 and TRBJ2-7, with TRBD2 as a possible D gene (6 bases). Germline CDR1 DFQATT, CDR2 SNEGSKA (reference sequence). The CDR3 covers 16 residues. V lost 3 bases and J 0 bases, leaving 18 bases between the germline ends.

The table lists this clonotype with a few counts. The chain couples TRBV7-6 to TRBJ2-2; D unresolved. The V gene lost 1 base and the J gene lost 0 bases, with 9 bases spanning the gap. The CDR3 has 16 amino acids. The germline V gene encodes CDR1 SGHVS and CDR2 FNYEAQ. As DNA, the CDR3 is TGTGCCAGCAGCTTAGTGGCAGCGCCGAACACCGGGGAGCTGTTTTTT. Residues: CASSLVAAPNTGELFF. Based on the CDR3 plus reference TRBV7-6 and TRBJ2-2, the full variable domain is GAGVSQSPRYKVTKRGQDVALRCDPISGHVSLYWYRQALGQGPEFLTYFNYEAQQDKSGLPNDRFSAERPEGSISTLTIQRTEQRDSAMYRCASSLVAAPNTGELFFGEGSRLTVL.

The chain recombines TRBV6-1 with TRBJ1-2, with TRBD1 matching over 10 bases. V gave up 5 bases and J gave up 5 bases; unmatched junction bases: 2. Germline CDR1 MNHNS, CDR2 SASEGT. CDR3 size: 13 residues. The CDR3 nucleotides read TGTGCCAGCAGTCGGGACAGGGGTTATGGCTACACCTTC. Protein product: CASSRDRGYGYTF.

There are a few counts of this clonotype. The CDR3 protein is CASSLGTSGAYEQYF. CDR3 bases: TGTGCCAGCAGCCTCGGGACTAGCGGGGCCTACGAGCAGTACTTC. The chain combines TRBV6-1 with TRBJ2-7, with TRBD2 identical over 13 bases. Germline loops: CDR1 MNHNS, CDR2 SASEGT. This CDR3 spans 15 amino acids. The V segment lost 6 bases and the J segment 2 bases; nucleotides outside the gene matches: 4.

The genes are TRBV29-1 and TRBJ2-3, with 8 bases fitting TRBD2. This CDR3 has 13 residues. The germline V gene has CDR1 SQVTM and CDR2 ANQGSEA. V dropped 5 bases and J dropped 5; count of bases not matched to a gene: 6. CDR3 amino acids: CSVRSLAGDTQYF. The DNA of the CDR3 is TGCAGCGTTAGGAGCCTAGCGGGAGATACGCAGTATTTT.